The present T cell receptor beta chain was sequenced within a study of shared clonotypes between healthy human individuals. Background on the study: Each donor's CD4 naive and CD4 memory cells filled three plates apiece, CD8 naive two, and CD8 memory one. Study-wide points: Around 5% was the fraction of naive CD4 clonotypes found shared across several donors.

With regard to this clone: Its antigen remains unknown.

CDR3 length equals 14 residues. Trimming cost V 5 bases and J 15 bases, with 23 bases left between them. Looked up from germline, CDR1 is SGHVS and CDR2 is FQNEAQ. Libraries were prepared by immunoSEQ multiplex PCR; TCRdb keeps only in-frame clonotypes and omits some of them. The sample has around 240,000 clones, 65% to 70% seen once. The genes are TRBV7-8 and TRBJ2-1; D remains unclear. This clonotype was sampled from a man aged 25 to 45 in good health. The sequenced sample was memory CD4+ T cells sorted from blood. Regarding subset: CD45RA-negative fraction. CDR3 nucleotide sequence: TGTGCCAGCAGCCCGGAAGAGGTAGCTGCTGGCCGGTTCTTC. Amino acid sequence: CASSPEEVAAGRFF.